This TCR beta chain was obtained from a study of CD8+ T cells in alopecia areata. Treatment indicated: oral pan-JAK inhibitor, 5-10 mg twice daily. V lost 8 bases, J lost 6 bases, and 23 bases lay in between. The CDR3 extends over 15 amino acids. Germline-derived CDR1 and CDR2 are KGHSH and LQKENI. Reverse transcription of extracted RNA yielded cDNA, which provided the sequencing template. The repertoire was sequenced with immunoSEQ multiplex PCR; TCRdb's copy has only in-frame clones and lacks some. Of 200,000 to 250,000 clones listed, around 57% are singletons. The chain couples TRBV18 to TRBJ2-7; D is perhaps TRBD1 (6 bases). The clonotype comes from a human donor with alopecia areata. The sequencing used CD4+ T cells sorted from blood, collected at week 4, from a patient treated with tofacitinib. The CDR3 here is CASATDTLGQSEQYF. The CDR3 region has the DNA TGTGCCAGCGCCACTGACACCCTGGGACAAAGCGAGCAGTACTTC.